The entry below describes one TCR beta chain. This record comes from a study of T cell responses to AZD1222 COVID-19 vaccine. Study at large: Second-dose intervals near 4 or 12 weeks were combined.

The CDR3 contains 16 residues. Losses at the gene ends were 9 bases for V and 4 bases for J; bases not matched to a gene: 16. The germline V gene encodes CDR1 LNHDA and CDR2 SQIVND (reference sequence). Libraries were prepared by immunoSEQ multiplex PCR; TCRdb keeps only in-frame clonotypes and omits some of them. The sample has 150,000 to 160,000 clones; more than 75% are singletons. This TCR came from an adult in good health. The chain has TRBV19 and TRBJ2-7; 9 bases fit TRBD2. Specimen: peripheral blood, collected on day 0 of AZD1222 vaccination. Written as DNA, the CDR3 is TGTGCCAGCCAACGGGCGGGAGGGCCGGTTGGATACGAGCAGTACTTC. Amino acids: CASQRAGGPVGYEQYF.